This T cell receptor beta chain was recovered during a study of T-cell reconstitution after alpha-beta-depleted transplantation in children. A library of TCRbeta sequences, prepared with unique molecular identifiers, was generated. TCRdb re-derived calls from the PCR reads in MiXCR, one entry per CDR3 protein. The table has some 200,000 distinct CDR3 sequences, roughly 8.1% seen once. There are many counts of this clonotype. The specimen was PBMCs, mostly from graft donor cells, collected 360 days after TCRalphabeta/CD19-depleted stem cell transplant. The source of this sequence is a male patient aged 2-10 years who had a stem cell transplant for acute myeloid leukemia, so the T cells may come from the graft donor.

CDR3 region: CASSLVSGIWGPQHF. The DNA of the CDR3 is TGTGCCAGCAGTTTAGTGTCAGGGATCTGGGGGCCCCAGCATTTT. The V call is TRBV12-3 or TRBV12-4, the J call TRBJ1-5, with D maybe TRBD1 (5 bases). The CDR3 has 15 residues. V gave up 1 base and J gave up 9 bases, with 16 bases separating them.